The present T cell receptor (beta chain) was sequenced within a study of T cells after yellow fever vaccination. The wider study: Fractions low in cell number were prepared with SMART-Seq v4 Ultra Low Input.

Trimming removed 1 base from V and 9 bases from J; junction bases left unmatched: 6. The CDR3 is 15 amino acids. Germline loops: CDR1 LGHNA, CDR2 YSLEER. Turning to this clonotype: Its antigen is as yet unknown.

Study observations and caveats: Most primary-vaccination clones recurred post-booster (approximately 95% CD4, more than 85% CD8). A secondary response was less intense yet reached its peak sooner, at day 5 versus 15.

TCRdb reprocessed the 5' RACE reads with MiXCR, giving one entry per CDR3 protein. Altogether about 630,000 distinct CDR3 sequences are present, around 12% being singletons, with the ten largest covering more than 13%. The source is a man aged 25 to 40 who received the YFV17D yellow fever vaccine. Sequencing used PBMCs, obtained on the day of the yellow fever booster vaccination. The chain uses TRBV4-3 and TRBJ2-1, with 10 nucleotides matching TRBD2. The chain's CDR3 is CASSQVSGRAGEQFF. The DNA for the CDR3 is TGCGCCAGCAGCCAAGTCAGCGGGAGGGCCGGTGAGCAGTTCTTC.